The clone carrying this TCR beta chain has a handful of counts. The target antigen is unknown. Germline values: CDR1 MNHNS, CDR2 SASEGT. This CDR3 spans 13 amino acids. The V and J ends lost 3 bases and 4 bases respectively, with 8 bases between them. Since all of the isolated RNA was reverse transcribed, expressed TCRB transcripts were what got sequenced. Sequencing was performed with immunoSEQ multiplex PCR; in TCRdb, only in-frame clones are kept and a portion is missing. The sample consists of 300,000 to 400,000 clones, over 10% of them appearing once. The entry originates in a study of beta chain features in type 1 diabetes. For the study at large: In all, about 100,000,000 sorted cells from all samples were analyzed. General observations from the study: In every one of the four CD4+ subsets, TCRB CDR3s were moderately but significantly shorter in Type 1 diabetes patients. Patients' naive, central memory and regulatory TCRB repertoires appeared more alike than those of healthy donors.

Isolation of CD4+ naive, central memory, regulatory and stem cell-like memory cells was achieved by sorting via CD45RO/CCR7/CD25/CD127/CD95/CD27. Sequencing was performed on naive CD4+ T cells from blood. This sequence originates from a man between 18 and 29 years old in good health. This chain joins TRBV6-1 and TRBJ2-3; TRBD1 is a possible D gene (5 bases). In nucleotides, the CDR3 is TGTGCCAGCAGTGAGATCAGGGCAGATACGCAGTATTTT. Translating gives CASSEIRADTQYF.